This TCR beta chain was documented in a study of cytomegalovirus exposure and HLA in healthy donors. Whole-study context: There were nearly 120 million unique TCR beta sequences, drawn from roughly 200 million T cells, in an earlier analysis. Study findings and constraints: Roughly uniform depth of sequencing across donors was assumed in presence/absence analyses. 150 or so TCR beta chains were listed as cytomegalovirus-associated.

The PCR made use of 60 Vbeta and 13 Jbeta primers. Measured with immunoSEQ multiplex PCR; TCRdb has only the in-frame clones, and not every one. The sample lists just over 150,000 clones, roughly 90% occurring once. CDR1 SQVTM and CDR2 ANQGSEA come from the germline V gene. The CDR3 has 15 amino acids. Comment on this clone: Its antigen is as yet unknown.

The specimen sequenced was PBMCs. This receptor was obtained from a woman aged 18-29 years in good health and CMV-seronegative. V gene TRBV29-1 combines with J gene TRBJ2-5; D is possibly TRBD1 (5 bases). The assigned J gene may be wrong: the sequence end matches TRBJ2-7 better. Here the CDR3 DNA reads TGCAGCGTTGTGCCCGGTAAACAGGTTTCCTACGAGCAGTACTTC. It translates to CSVVPGKQVSYEQYF.